Listed below are T cell receptor beta chains from one sample, sequenced in a study of tumor-infiltrating lymphocytes in primary liver carcinoma. A single record per CDR3 protein comes from TCRdb applying MiXCR to the multiplex PCR reads. The sample lists about 200,000 distinct CDR3 sequences; less than 75% were seen once. Material: peripheral blood. These receptors all come from a woman aged 60 to 75 with primary liver carcinoma and hepatitis B virus infection. Each CDR3 is given with its conserved first and last residue. Fields, in order: clone size, V gene, J gene, D gene, CDR3 DNA, CDR3 protein. A D gene is named only where the DNA matches it firmly. Clone size appears in some rows only: once, few, many, or a class for an expanded clone.

>-|TRBV11-2|TRBJ2-3|TRBD1
TGTGCCAGCACCCCCAGGGGGCAGTGGGCCACAGATACACAGTATTTT
CASTPRGQWATDTQYF
>-|TRBV11-1|TRBJ2-3|TRBD2
TGTGCCAGTAGCTTTCTGGGACTAGTCTCCGATACGAAGTATTTT
CASSFLGLVSDTKYF
>-|TRBV5-4|TRBJ1-4|TRBD1
TGTGCAAGCAGCCCGGGACAGGCGTATGAAAAACTGTTTTTT
CASSPGQAYEKLFF
>-|TRBV28|TRBJ2-3|-
TGTGCCAGCAGTTTGGAGGGTTTCACAGATACGCAGTATTTT
CASSLEGFTDTQYF
>-|TRBV11-2|TRBJ1-2|-
TGTGCCAGCAGCCCCTATTGGGGGGAAAGGAGGGCCTATGGCAACACCTTC
CASSPYWGERRAYGNTF
>many|TRBV6-5|TRBJ2-4|TRBD2
TGTGCCAGTAATCGGGGACGGGGGGGGAGCATTCAGTACTTC
CASNRGRGGSIQYF
>-|TRBV4-2|TRBJ2-7|-
TGTGCCACCAGCCAGGTACAGGGAGACTACGAGCAGTACTTC
CATSQVQGDYEQYF
>-|TRBV6-2/TRBV6-3|TRBJ1-4|TRBD1
TGTGCCAGCAGGACTGGGACAGCTGCAACTAATGAAAAACTGTTTTTT
CASRTGTAATNEKLFF
>many|TRBV11-2|TRBJ2-1|TRBD2
TGTGCCAGCAGCCTATCCGGGACTAGCGTTGAGCAGTTCTTC
CASSLSGTSVEQFF
>-|TRBV10-2|TRBJ1-3|-
TGCGCCAGCAGGGACGGACAGAACTCTAGAAACACCATATATTTT
CASRDGQNSRNTIYF
>-|TRBV11-2|TRBJ2-7|TRBD1
TGTGCCAGCAGCTTAGATTGGACAGGACCTTACAAGCAATACTTC
CASSLDWTGPYKQYF
>-|TRBV28|TRBJ2-3|TRBD2
TGTGCCAGCGAAACTGGCGGGAGCACAGATGCGCAGTATTTT
CASETGGSTDAQYF
>-|TRBV6-5|TRBJ2-3|TRBD2
TGTGCCGGCAGAGGCGGGGGGCTTGGTACGCAGTATTTT
CAGRGGGLGTQYF
>few|TRBV29-1|TRBJ2-7|TRBD2
TGCAGCGTTGCAGGGACTATCGACACCTACGAGCAGTACTTC
CSVAGTIDTYEQYF
>-|TRBV11-3|TRBJ2-2|TRBD2
TGTACCAGCAGAAAATCCGGGACTAGCGGGAGACGGAACGGGGAGCTATTTTTT
CTSRKSGTSGRRNGELFF
>-|TRBV7-9|TRBJ1-1|TRBD1
TGTACCAGCAGCCCACAGGGGAACGTTTCCGGAGCTTTCTTT
CTSSPQGNVSGAFF
>-|TRBV7-9|TRBJ2-2|-
TGTGCCAGCACCAACCCAGGGGAGACCGCGAACACCGGGGAGCTGTTTTTT
CASTNPGETANTGELFF
>-|TRBV12-3/TRBV12-4|TRBJ2-2|TRBD2
TGTGCCAGCACCATGAGACTATCGGGAGGAATCCGGGAGCTGTTTTTT
CASTMRLSGGIRELFF
>-|TRBV11-2|TRBJ2-1|-
TGTGCCAGCAGAACAGGGTTGAGATGCTCTTACAATGAACAGTTCTTC
CASRTGLRCSYNEQFF
>few|TRBV19|TRBJ2-1|-
TGTGCCAGTAGTTCCTGGGGGTACACAAAGGGCAATGAGCAGTTCTTC
CASSSWGYTKGNEQFF
>-|TRBV5-5|TRBJ2-3|TRBD2
TGTGCCAGCAGCTTGGGCGTTGCGGGAGTGGCCGATACGCACCATTTT
CASSLGVAGVADTHHF
>few|TRBV11-2|TRBJ2-1|-
TGTGCCAGCAGCCCTGTCATGTCTCAGGGTGAGCAGTTCTTC
CASSPVMSQGEQFF
>-|TRBV29-1|TRBJ2-1|-
TGCAGCGTTGCAAAGTGGTCCTACAACGAGCAGTTCTTC
CSVAKWSYNEQFF
>many|TRBV6-5|TRBJ2-7|TRBD1
TGTGCCAGCAGTGCCAGGGACAGAGGTTCCTACGAGCAGTACTTC
CASSARDRGSYEQYF
>-|TRBV19|TRBJ2-1|TRBD2
TGTGTCAGTAGTATTTCTCCGGGACTAGCGGGAGGTCGGGTTTGGAATGAGCAGTTCTTC
CVSSISPGLAGGRVWNEQFF
>-|TRBV7-9|TRBJ2-7|-
TGTGCCAGCAGCTTAGTTCGAGACCGGGGAGAGCAGTACTTC
CASSLVRDRGEQYF
>-|TRBV11-2|TRBJ2-3|TRBD2
TGTGCCAGTAGCTTAGGCAGCGGGATAGCAGAAACGCAGTATTTT
CASSLGSGIAETQYF
>many|TRBV5-5|TRBJ2-2|-
TGTGCCAGCAGCTTGGAGGCAGGATTGAACACCGGGGAGCTGTTTTTT
CASSLEAGLNTGELFF
>-|TRBV5-6|TRBJ2-3|-
TGTGCCAGCAGCTTGTGGGATACGACTAGGAGCACAGATACGCAGTATTTT
CASSLWDTTRSTDTQYF
>-|TRBV11-3|TRBJ2-7|-
TGTGCTAACAGCGTAGAATACGAGCAGTACTTC
CANSVEYEQYF
>few|TRBV5-6|TRBJ2-3|-
TGTGCCAGCAGCTTCGCCCGGAGCACAGATACGCAGTATTTT
CASSFARSTDTQYF
>many|TRBV29-1|TRBJ2-7|-
TGCAGCGTTGCTACTGATTCCTACGAGCAGTACTTC
CSVATDSYEQYF
>many|TRBV12-3/TRBV12-4|TRBJ2-1|-
TGTGCCAGCAGCCAGGGTGCCAGTTGGTATGAGCAGTTCTTC
CASSQGASWYEQFF
>-|TRBV11-2|TRBJ2-1|TRBD2
TGTGCCAGTAGCCCCAGCGAATTGATCGGGAGGAGTCTTAGGAATGAGCAGTTCTTC
CASSPSELIGRSLRNEQFF
>few|TRBV12-3/TRBV12-4|TRBJ2-7|-
TGTGCCAGCAGTTTAGGAGACAGGCTAACAGTCAGCTCCTACGAGCAGTACTTC
CASSLGDRLTVSSYEQYF
>many|TRBV5-4|TRBJ2-7|-
TGTGCCAGCAGCTTGGCCTCGGACGAGCAGTACTTC
CASSLASDEQYF
>once|TRBV6-6|TRBJ2-2|-
TGTGCCAGCAGTTACAAGGGGATGGCGAACACCGGGGAGCTGTTTTTT
CASSYKGMANTGELFF
>-|TRBV11-2|TRBJ1-5|-
TGTGCCAGCAGGTGGGACAACAATCAGCCCCAGCATTTT
CASRWDNNQPQHF
>many|TRBV11-2|TRBJ2-7|-
TGTGCCAGCAGCTTAGCTCGGGGCGCCTACGAGCAGTACTTC
CASSLARGAYEQYF
>few|TRBV24-1|TRBJ2-1|-
TGTGCCACAGAGCGGAGGAGGGCCAGGGACAATGAGCAGTTCTTC
CATERRRARDNEQFF
>few|TRBV14|TRBJ1-2|-
TGTGCCAGCAGCCAAGAAATCGGTGGACAGTCGGAGAATGGCTACACCTTC
CASSQEIGGQSENGYTF